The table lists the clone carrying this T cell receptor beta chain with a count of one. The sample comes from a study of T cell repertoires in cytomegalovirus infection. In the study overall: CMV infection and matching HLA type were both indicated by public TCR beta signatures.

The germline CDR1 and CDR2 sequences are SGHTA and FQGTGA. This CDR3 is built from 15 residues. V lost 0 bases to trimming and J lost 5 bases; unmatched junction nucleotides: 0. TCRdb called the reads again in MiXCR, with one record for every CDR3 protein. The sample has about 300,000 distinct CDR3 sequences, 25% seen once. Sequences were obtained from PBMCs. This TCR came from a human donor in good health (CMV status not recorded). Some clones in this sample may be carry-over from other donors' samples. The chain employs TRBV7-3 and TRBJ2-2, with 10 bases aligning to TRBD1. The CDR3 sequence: CASSLTGQGTGELFF. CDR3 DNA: TGTGCCAGCAGCTTAACGGGACAGGGGACCGGGGAGCTGTTTTTT.